This TCR beta chain was documented in a study of cytomegalovirus exposure and HLA in healthy donors. Germline CDR1 ENHRY, CDR2 SYGVKD. Trimming removed 6 bases at V and 2 bases at J, with 11 bases between. The CDR3 loop spans 14 amino acids. This clone has ten or more counts. 13 Jbeta primers and 60 Vbeta primers were used for the PCR. The repertoire was sequenced with immunoSEQ multiplex PCR; TCRdb's copy has only in-frame clones and lacks some. The sample contains under 200,000 clones, roughly 80% of which appear only once. At sampling all donors were nominally healthy, likely with unrecorded immune exposures.

The rearrangement joins TRBV10-3 to TRBJ1-5, with no clear D. The sequenced material came from PBMCs. The origin of this receptor is a female donor in good health and CMV-seronegative. CDR3 region: CAISPDLGNQPQHF. The CDR3 nucleotides are TGTGCCATCAGCCCCGACTTGGGCAATCAGCCCCAGCATTTT.